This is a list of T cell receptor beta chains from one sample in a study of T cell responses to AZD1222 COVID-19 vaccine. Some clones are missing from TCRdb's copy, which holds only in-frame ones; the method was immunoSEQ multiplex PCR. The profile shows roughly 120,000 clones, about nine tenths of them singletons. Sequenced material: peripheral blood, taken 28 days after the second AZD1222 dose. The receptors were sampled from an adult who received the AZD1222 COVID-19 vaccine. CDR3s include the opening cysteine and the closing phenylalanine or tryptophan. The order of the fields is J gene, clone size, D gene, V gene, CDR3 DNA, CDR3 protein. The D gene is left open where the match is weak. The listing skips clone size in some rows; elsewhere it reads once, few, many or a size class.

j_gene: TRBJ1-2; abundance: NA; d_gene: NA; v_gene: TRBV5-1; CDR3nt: TGCGCCAGCAGTATGAGGAGGTACGACGGCTACACCTTC; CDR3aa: CASSMRRYDGYTF
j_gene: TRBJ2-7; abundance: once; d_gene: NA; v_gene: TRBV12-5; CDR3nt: TGTGCTAGTGGTTTGGCAACAGGGAGCGAGCAGTACTTC; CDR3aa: CASGLATGSEQYF
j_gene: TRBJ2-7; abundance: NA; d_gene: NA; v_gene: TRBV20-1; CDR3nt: TGCAGTGCTAGTTCGCAGGGGTCTTTTTTGACGTACTTC; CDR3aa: CSASSQGSFLTYF
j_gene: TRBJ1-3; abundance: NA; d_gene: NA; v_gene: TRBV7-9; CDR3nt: TGTGCCACCAGCGGAGACAGGAACTTCTCTGGAAACACCATATATTTT; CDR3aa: CATSGDRNFSGNTIYF
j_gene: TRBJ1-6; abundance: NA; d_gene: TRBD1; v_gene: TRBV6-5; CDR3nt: TGTGCCAGCACCGGGACAGGGACCTATAATTCACCCCTCCACTTT; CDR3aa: CASTGTGTYNSPLHF
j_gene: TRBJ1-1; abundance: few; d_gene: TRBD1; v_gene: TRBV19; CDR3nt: TGTGCCAGTAGCCAGGGGGCGCGTACTGAAGCTTTCTTT; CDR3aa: CASSQGARTEAFF
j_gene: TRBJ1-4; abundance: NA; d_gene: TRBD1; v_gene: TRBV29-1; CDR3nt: TGCAGCGTCAAGACAGGGGGTAATGAAAAACTGTTTTTT; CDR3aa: CSVKTGGNEKLFF
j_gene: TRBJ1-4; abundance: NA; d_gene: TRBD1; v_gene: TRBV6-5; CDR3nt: TGTGCCAGCAGAACCACAGGGGTGGTGGAAAAACTGTTTTTT; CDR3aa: CASRTTGVVEKLFF
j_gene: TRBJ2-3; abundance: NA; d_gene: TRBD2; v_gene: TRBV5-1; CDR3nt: TGCGCCAGCAGCCGAAATAGCGGGGCACGCACAGATACGCAGTATTTT; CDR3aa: CASSRNSGARTDTQYF
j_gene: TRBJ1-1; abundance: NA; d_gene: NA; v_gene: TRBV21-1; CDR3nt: TGTGCCAGCAGCAAAGTAGCGACAGGGGACACTGAAGCTTTCTTT; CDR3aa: CASSKVATGDTEAFF
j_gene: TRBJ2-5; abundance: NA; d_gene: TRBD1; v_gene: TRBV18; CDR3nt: TGTGCCAGCTCCCCGACCATGATCTCGACAGGGGCCCAAGAGACCCAGTACTTC; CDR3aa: CASSPTMISTGAQETQYF
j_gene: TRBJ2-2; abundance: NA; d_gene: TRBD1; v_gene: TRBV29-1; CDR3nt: TGCAGCGTTGCGACAGGGGGCGCATACGGGGAGCTGTTTTTT; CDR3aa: CSVATGGAYGELFF
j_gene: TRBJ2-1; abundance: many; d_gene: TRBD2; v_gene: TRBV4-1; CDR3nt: TGCGCCAGCAGCCAGTCGGGAGGGAGGATCAGTGAGCAGTTCTTC; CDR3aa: CASSQSGGRISEQFF
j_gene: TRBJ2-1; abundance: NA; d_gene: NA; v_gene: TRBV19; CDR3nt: TGTGCCAGTACCAACCCTCAGGGAAATGAGCAGTTCTTC; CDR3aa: CASTNPQGNEQFF
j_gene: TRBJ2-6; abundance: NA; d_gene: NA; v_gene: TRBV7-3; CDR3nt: TGTGCCAGCAGCTTAGTCTTCAGGCCCGGGGCCAACGTCCTGACTTTC; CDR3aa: CASSLVFRPGANVLTF
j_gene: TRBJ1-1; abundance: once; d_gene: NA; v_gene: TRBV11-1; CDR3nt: TGTGCCAGCAGCTTAGATCCGAACACTGAAGCTTTCTTT; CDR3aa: CASSLDPNTEAFF
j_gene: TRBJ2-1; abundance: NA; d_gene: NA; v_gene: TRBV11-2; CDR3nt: TGTGCCAGCCAAACAGACGGGGTGGGTGAGCAGTTCTTC; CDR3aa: CASQTDGVGEQFF
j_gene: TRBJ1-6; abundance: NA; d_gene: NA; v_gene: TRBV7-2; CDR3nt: TGTGCCAGCAGCTTAAGCGCCGCACCCCTCCACTTT; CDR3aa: CASSLSAAPLHF
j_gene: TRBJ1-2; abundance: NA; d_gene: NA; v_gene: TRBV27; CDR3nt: TGTGCCAGCAGTTGGGGCTCCCAGGGGAGCTACACCTTC; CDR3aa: CASSWGSQGSYTF
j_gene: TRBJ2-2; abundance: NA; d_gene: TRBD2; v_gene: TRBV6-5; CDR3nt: TGTGCCAGCAATCCCCTCTCCGGGGGGGCCGGGGAGCTGTTTTTT; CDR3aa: CASNPLSGGAGELFF
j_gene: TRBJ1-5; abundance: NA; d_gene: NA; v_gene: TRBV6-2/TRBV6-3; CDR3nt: TGTGCCAGCAGTCCGAGGTTGGGGTACGGGGAAATCCAGCCCCAGCATTTT; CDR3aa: CASSPRLGYGEIQPQHF
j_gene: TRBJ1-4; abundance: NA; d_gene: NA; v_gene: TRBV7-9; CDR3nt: TGTGCCAGCAGCTGGGCTTATGGCACCTTAAATGAAAAACTGTTTTTT; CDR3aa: CASSWAYGTLNEKLFF
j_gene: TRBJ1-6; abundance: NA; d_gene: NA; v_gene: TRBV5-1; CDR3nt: TGCGCCAGCGCGAACCGGACGGGACCTAATTCACCCCTCCACTTT; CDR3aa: CASANRTGPNSPLHF